These 26 T cell receptor beta chains originate from one sample sequenced in a study of T cell changes during pregnancy in multiple sclerosis. Clones were read by immunoSEQ multiplex PCR, and TCRdb kept only the in-frame ones, dropping some. Of about 75,000 clones listed, around 94% are singletons. The material was CD4+ T cells from peripheral blood mononuclear cells, obtained after pregnancy. The origin of the receptors is a female donor with multiple sclerosis, enrolled in a pregnancy study.

The chain's CDR3 is CASTRSGQGHEQYF. The CDR3 DNA is TGTGCCAGCACCCGCTCGGGACAGGGACACGAGCAGTACTTC. The chain employs TRBV6-6 and TRBJ2-7; 9 bases fit TRBD1. The germline V gene encodes CDR1 MNHNY and CDR2 SVGAGI (reference sequence). V dropped 7 bases and J dropped 5; count of bases not matched to a gene: 9. The CDR3 is 14 amino acids.

V usage is TRBV29-1 and J usage is TRBJ2-5, with TRBD2 matching over 9 bases. The CDR3 length is 13 residues. Losses at the gene ends were 4 bases for V and 5 bases for J; bases not matched to a gene: 5. The germline CDR1 and CDR2 sequences are SQVTM and ANQGSEA. The CDR3 nucleotides are TGCAGCGTTGTGGCTAGCGGGATTGAGACCCAGTACTTC. Encoded protein: CSVVASGIETQYF.

The chain has TRBV7-9 and TRBJ2-1, with a weak D call TRBD1 (5 bases). Germline CDR1 SEHNR, CDR2 FQNEAQ (reference sequence). Trimming stripped 3 bases from V and 7 bases from J, with 25 bases between. The CDR3 runs to 18 residues. For the CDR3, the DNA is TGTGCCAGCAGCTTGGGCGACAGCCCCCGCGGACGGAGAAATGAGCAGTTCTTC. This codes for CASSLGDSPRGRRNEQFF. Full variable domain (missing parts from reference TRBV7-9 and TRBJ2-1): DTGVSQNPRHKITKRGQNVTFRCDPISEHNRLYWYRQTLGQGPEFLTYFQNEAQLEKSRLLSDRFSAERPKGSFSTLEIQRTEQGDSAMYLCASSLGDSPRGRRNEQFFGPGTRLTVL.

V and J are TRBV28 and TRBJ2-7; a possible D gene is TRBD2 (5 bases). The CDR3 totals 12 residues. Deletions cut 5 bases from V and 6 bases from J, with 11 bases between. Germline CDR1 and CDR2: MDHEN and SYDVKM. CDR3 sequence (DNA): TGTGCCAGCAGTCCCGGGAATCTCGAGCAGTACTTC. Its translation: CASSPGNLEQYF.

The rearrangement uses TRBV25-1 and TRBJ2-1; the D gene is possibly TRBD2 (7 bases). V gave up 0 bases and J gave up 5 bases, with 14 bases separating them. Germline CDR1 is MGHDK and CDR2 is SYGVNS. The CDR3 length is 16 residues. DNA for the CDR3: TGTGCCAGCAGTGAATATGGGGGAGGGGGAAACAATGAGCAGTTCTTC. This encodes CASSEYGGGGNNEQFF.

This sequence joins TRBV6-1 and TRBJ2-2; 8 positions agree with TRBD2. CDR3 length: 15 amino acids. Trimming at V came to 1 base and at J to 8 bases, leaving 6 bases not matched to a gene. Germline V gene lookup returns CDR1 MNHNS and CDR2 SASEGT. The CDR3 is CASSEGQRGWGELFF. The CDR3 nucleotides are TGTGCCAGCAGTGAAGGGCAGCGGGGGTGGGGGGAGCTGTTTTTT.

This chain links TRBV6-6 with TRBJ1-2, with D possibly matching TRBD1 (5 bases). The CDR3 is made up of 15 amino acids. Trimming pared 10 bases from V and 6 bases from J, leaving 24 bases between. CDR1 and CDR2 from the germline V gene are MNHNY and SVGAGI (reference sequence). CDR3 protein: CATLLTARSSDGYTF. Written as DNA, the CDR3 is TGTGCCACCCTCTTGACAGCCCGATCGAGTGATGGCTACACCTTC.

This chain connects TRBV6-1 to TRBJ2-1; TRBD2 might be the D (6 bases). Trimming removed 2 bases at V and 5 bases at J, with 19 bases between. There are 17 residues in the CDR3. Germline V gives CDR1 MNHNS, CDR2 SASEGT. CDR3 sequence reads: CASSERLGRGRDNEQFF. CDR3 coding DNA: TGTGCCAGCAGTGAAAGACTTGGGCGGGGTAGGGACAATGAGCAGTTCTTC.

V is TRBV6-1 and J is TRBJ2-4; no firm D call. CDR1 and CDR2 from the germline V gene are MNHNS and SASEGT. The V end lost 4 bases, the J end lost 0 bases, and 13 bases lay between the germline ends. The CDR3 has 16 amino acids. The chain's CDR3 is CASSGLSTLAKNIQYF. The CDR3, as DNA: TGTGCCAGCAGTGGACTCTCAACACTAGCCAAAAACATTCAGTACTTC.

This clone was counted a few times. V is TRBV6-6 and J is TRBJ2-5; 8 bases are a match to TRBD1. CDR3 length equals 14 residues. V lost 5 bases, J lost 4 bases, and 6 bases stayed unmatched. Germline V gene sequence: CDR1 MNHNY, CDR2 SVGAGI (reference sequence). The CDR3 nucleotides read TGTGCCAGCAGTACTCGGACAGGGACAGAGACCCAGTACTTC. It encodes CASSTRTGTETQYF.

The rearrangement uses TRBV5-4 and TRBJ2-2; TRBD1 is a possible D gene (5 bases). The CDR3 is made up of 15 amino acids. CDR1 and CDR2 (germline): SGHNT, YYREEE (reference sequence). The V gene lost 3 bases and the J gene lost 2 bases, with 11 bases spanning the gap. The CDR3: CASSWGPINTGELFF. In nucleotides, the CDR3 is TGTGCCAGCAGCTGGGGCCCCATAAACACCGGGGAGCTGTTTTTT.

V usage is TRBV18 and J usage is TRBJ1-1, with 7 bases that match TRBD1. Trimming at V came to 9 bases and at J to 2 bases, leaving 9 bases not matched to a gene. Germline CDR1 is KGHSH and CDR2 is LQKENI. The CDR3 covers 14 residues. In nucleotides, the CDR3 is TGTGCCAGTTGCGGACAGGCCCACAACACTGAAGCTTTCTTT. Its translation is CASCGQAHNTEAFF.

The J gene is TRBJ2-1, the V gene TRBV27; possible D gene TRBD2, 6 bases. CDR3 length: 15 amino acids. Germline V gene lookup returns CDR1 MNHEY and CDR2 SMNVEV (reference sequence). Between the trimmed V and J ends, which lost 4 bases and 8 bases, there was a span of 18 bases. DNA for the CDR3: TGTGCCAGCAGTTCCCCCTCTGGGGGGTTGGATGAGCAGTTCTTC. Residues: CASSSPSGGLDEQFF.

The gene calls are TRBV6-1 and TRBJ2-2, with 9 nucleotides matching TRBD1. V trimming: 6 bases; J trimming: 4 bases; junction bases outside the gene matches: 6. Germline V gene data show CDR1 as MNHNS and CDR2 as SASEGT. The CDR3 is 15 residues long. This CDR3 reads CASRDRGMSTGELFF. DNA for the CDR3: TGTGCCAGCAGGGACAGGGGTATGAGCACCGGGGAGCTGTTTTTT.

The chain combines TRBV7-9 with TRBJ2-7, with 7 bases lining up with TRBD1. Germline CDR1 reads SEHNR; CDR2 reads FQNEAQ (reference sequence). The CDR3 has 16 amino acids. With V trimmed by 4 bases and J by 3 bases, 12 bases remained unmatched. Here the CDR3 reads CASSSPGQPPFYEQYF. The CDR3 nucleotides read TGTGCCAGCAGCTCCCCGGGACAGCCTCCATTCTACGAGCAGTACTTC.

V is TRBV5-1 and J is TRBJ2-7, with a tentative D call TRBD1 (7 bases). The CDR3 runs 15 residues. Germline V gene data show CDR1 as SGHRS and CDR2 as YFSETQ. Trimming took off 4 bases at V and 3 bases at J, with 17 bases between the two ends. CDR3: CASSPMEGAYYEQYF. CDR3 bases: TGCGCCAGCAGCCCCATGGAGGGGGCTTACTACGAGCAGTACTTC. Full variable domain (rest looked up from reference TRBV5-1 and TRBJ2-7): KAGVTQTPRYLIKTRGQQVTLSCSPISGHRSVSWYQQTPGQGLQFLFEYFSETQRNKGNFPGRFSGRQFSNSRSEMNVSTLELGDSALYLCASSPMEGAYYEQYFGPGTRLTVT.

The chain links TRBV2 to TRBJ2-1, with TRBD2 matching 7 bases. Germline CDR1 SNHLY, CDR2 FYNNEI. V shed 2 bases and J 5 bases; nucleotides not matched to a gene: 9. The CDR3 is 16 amino acids. The CDR3 reads CASSELRGRQNNEQFF. Here the CDR3 DNA reads TGTGCCAGCAGTGAACTGCGCGGGAGACAAAACAATGAGCAGTTCTTC.

V usage is TRBV28 and J usage is TRBJ2-7; a weak D match, TRBD1 (7 bases). CDR1 and CDR2 from the germline V gene are MDHEN and SYDVKM. This CDR3 has 14 residues. V lost 6 bases and J lost 3, with 15 bases in between. CDR3 region: CASRLGGQIYEQYF. In DNA, the CDR3 is TGTGCCAGCAGATTGGGGGGACAGATCTACGAGCAGTACTTC.

This sequence joins TRBV27 and TRBJ2-1, with 8 bases that match TRBD2. CDR1 and CDR2 from the germline V gene are MNHEY and SMNVEV (reference sequence). This CDR3 spans 15 amino acids. With 3 bases clipped from V and 8 bases from J, the junction kept 9 bases outside the gene matches. The CDR3 nucleotides read TGTGCCAGCAGTTTGATGGCGGGAGGAGGCGATGAGCAGTTCTTC. Translating it yields CASSLMAGGGDEQFF.

The gene calls are TRBV10-3 and TRBJ1-1; weak D call: TRBD1 (5 bases). V was cut by 2 bases and J by 0 bases, with 13 bases left in between. Germline lookup yields CDR1 ENHRY and CDR2 SYGVKD. The CDR3 runs 16 residues. CDR3 region: CAISELQGWMNTEAFF. CDR3 coding DNA: TGTGCCATCAGTGAGCTGCAGGGTTGGATGAACACTGAAGCTTTCTTT.

The chain is built from TRBV6-6 and TRBJ2-5; D gene unclear. The assigned J gene may be wrong: the sequence end matches TRBJ2-7 better. This CDR3 spans 11 amino acids. The V gene's germline CDR1 is MNHNY and CDR2 SVGAGI (reference sequence). CDR3 DNA: TGTGCCAGCAGTCACGTAAACGAGCAGTACTTC. The encoded protein is CASSHVNEQYF.

The chain joins TRBV5-6 to TRBJ1-3; 7 nucleotides align to TRBD1. The CDR3 loop spans 14 amino acids. Germline V gene sequence: CDR1 SGHDT, CDR2 YYEEEE. Trimming removed 4 bases from V and 4 bases from J; junction bases left unmatched: 5. The CDR3 loop is CASSAGTVGNTIYF. The CDR3 DNA reads TGTGCCAGCAGCGCCGGGACAGTCGGAAACACCATATATTTT.

This sequence joins TRBV5-4 and TRBJ1-6; perhaps TRBD1 as D (5 bases). Between the trimmed V and J ends, which lost 1 base and 7 bases, there was a span of 12 bases. Germline assignment: CDR1 SGHNT and CDR2 YYREEE (reference sequence). The CDR3 extends over 15 amino acids. DNA for the CDR3: TGTGCCAGCAGCTTGAGTCCGGCAGGGAATTCACCCCTCCACTTT. Translating gives CASSLSPAGNSPLHF.

V is TRBV6-5 and J is TRBJ1-2; D gene unclear. CDR3 size: 13 residues. The V end was cut by 8 bases, the J end by 4 bases, with 14 bases between. Germline lookup yields CDR1 MNHEY and CDR2 SVGAGI. CDR3 protein: CASSHGEFYGYTF. The CDR3 DNA is TGTGCCAGCTCCCACGGGGAGTTCTATGGCTACACCTTC.

The genes are TRBV6-5 and TRBJ1-5, with D unclear. Germline V gene data show CDR1 as MNHEY and CDR2 as SVGAGI. The CDR3 has 13 amino acids. Trimming removed 0 bases from V and 10 bases from J, with 10 bases in between. CDR3 sequence (DNA): TGTGCCAGCAGTTACTCGCGGGATCGACCCCAGCATTTT. Translated, it gives CASSYSRDRPQHF.

The chain uses TRBV7-2 and TRBJ2-7; D perhaps matches TRBD2 (5 bases). Deletions cut 5 bases from V and 1 base from J, with 9 bases between. Per germline, CDR1 SGHTA and CDR2 FQGNSA. CDR3 length: 13 residues. CDR3 sequence (DNA): TGTGCCAGCAGCCGCCGGGGTTCCTACGAGCAGTACTTC. It translates to CASSRRGSYEQYF.